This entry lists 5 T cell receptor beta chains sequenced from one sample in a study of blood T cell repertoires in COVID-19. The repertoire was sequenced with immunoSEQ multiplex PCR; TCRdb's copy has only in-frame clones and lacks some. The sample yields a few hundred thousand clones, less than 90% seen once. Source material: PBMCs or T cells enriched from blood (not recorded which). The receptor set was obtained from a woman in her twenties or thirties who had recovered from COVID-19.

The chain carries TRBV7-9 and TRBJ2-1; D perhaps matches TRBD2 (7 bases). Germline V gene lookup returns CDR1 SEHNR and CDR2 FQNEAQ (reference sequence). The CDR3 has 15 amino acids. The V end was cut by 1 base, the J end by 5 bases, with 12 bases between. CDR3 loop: CASSLVAGADNEQFF. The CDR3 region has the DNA TGTGCCAGCAGCTTAGTGGCGGGGGCCGACAATGAGCAGTTCTTC.

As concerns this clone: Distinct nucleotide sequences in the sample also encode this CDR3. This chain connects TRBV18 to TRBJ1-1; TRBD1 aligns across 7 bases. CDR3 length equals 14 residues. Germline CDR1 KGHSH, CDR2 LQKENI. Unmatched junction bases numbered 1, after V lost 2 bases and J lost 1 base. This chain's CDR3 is CASSPAGGNTEAFF. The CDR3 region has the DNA TGTGCCAGCTCACCAGCAGGGGGGAACACTGAAGCTTTCTTT. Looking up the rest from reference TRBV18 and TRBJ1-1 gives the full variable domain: NAGVMQNPRHLVRRRGQEARLRCSPMKGHSHVYWYRQLPEEGLKFMVYLQKENIIDESGMPKERFSAEFPKEGPSILRIQQVVRGDSAAYFCASSPAGGNTEAFFGQGTRLTVV.

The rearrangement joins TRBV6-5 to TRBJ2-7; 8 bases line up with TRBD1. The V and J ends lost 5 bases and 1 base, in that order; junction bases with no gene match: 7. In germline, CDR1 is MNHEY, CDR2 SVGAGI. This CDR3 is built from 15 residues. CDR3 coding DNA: TGTGCCAGCAGTCCAGGGGGCCTCCCTTCCTACGAGCAGTACTTC. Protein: CASSPGGLPSYEQYF.

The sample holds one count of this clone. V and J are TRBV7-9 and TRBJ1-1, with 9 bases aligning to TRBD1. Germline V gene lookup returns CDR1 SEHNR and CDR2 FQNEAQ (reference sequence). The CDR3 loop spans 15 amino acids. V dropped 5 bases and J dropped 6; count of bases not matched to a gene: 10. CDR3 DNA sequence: TGTGCCAGCAGCGACCGGGACAGGGATTTCTCTGAAGCTTTCTTT. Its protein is CASSDRDRDFSEAFF.

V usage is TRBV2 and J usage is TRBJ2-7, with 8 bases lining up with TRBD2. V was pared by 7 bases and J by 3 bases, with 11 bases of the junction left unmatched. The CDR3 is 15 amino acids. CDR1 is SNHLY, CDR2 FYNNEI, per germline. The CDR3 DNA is TGTGCCAGCATCATCGGGGGGGGCGATGTCTACGAGCAGTACTTC. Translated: CASIIGGGDVYEQYF.